These 32 T cell receptor beta chains were sequenced from one sample in a study of graft-versus-host responses after intestinal transplantation. Generated by immunoSEQ multiplex PCR, the TCRdb table keeps only in-frame clones and is missing some. The top ten clones hold 4.5% to 6% of a sample with just under 7,000 clones, 31% of them seen once. Irradiated stimulators labeled with violet dye, some 200,000 in number, were plated with some 200,000 CFSE-labeled responders. Sequencing used alloreactive CD8+ T cells from a mixed lymphocyte reaction culture, obtained before transplantation. Subset meaning: CFSE-low proliferating T cells sorted from roughly 6-day pre-transplant mixed lymphocyte reaction (GvH or HvG direction). The receptors were gathered from a human patient who was an organ donor for intestinal transplantation.

This clone was counted a few times. The chain is built from TRBV6-5 and TRBJ1-4, with 9 bases that match TRBD1. The CDR3 covers 15 residues. Germline CDR1 is MNHEY and CDR2 is SVGAGI. The V and J ends lost 5 bases and 4 bases, in that order; junction bases with no gene match: 5. In DNA form, the CDR3 reads TGTGCCAGCAGTGCCCCGGGACAGGGTAATGAAAAACTGTTTTTT. Translated, it gives CASSAPGQGNEKLFF.

The table lists this clone with a few counts. The gene calls are TRBV7-9 and TRBJ1-1; D gene uncertain. Germline V CDR1 and CDR2: SEHNR, FQNEAQ (reference sequence). The ends were cut back, 5 bases at V and 3 bases at J, with 13 bases in the middle. This CDR3 contains 14 residues. This CDR3 is CASSHHPRDTEAFF. CDR3 nucleotide sequence: TGTGCCAGCAGCCACCATCCGAGGGACACTGAAGCTTTCTTT.

This clone has only a few counts. This chain connects TRBV6-1 to TRBJ2-4; TRBD2 matches at 9 bases. The CDR3 runs to 17 residues. V lost 4 bases, J lost 5 bases, and 12 bases stayed unmatched. The V gene's germline CDR1 is MNHNS and CDR2 SASEGT. The DNA for the CDR3 is TGTGCCAGCAGTGCCATAGCGGGGGTTGATCTGGAAAACATTCAGTACTTC. It specifies CASSAIAGVDLENIQYF.

The sample holds a few counts of this clone. The rearrangement joins TRBV7-9 to TRBJ2-5; TRBD1 matches 10 bases. This CDR3 is built from 16 residues. J was trimmed by 4 bases and V by 5 bases; bases with no gene match: 10. The germline V gene has CDR1 SEHNR and CDR2 FQNEAQ (reference sequence). The CDR3 sequence: CASSRPGQGIGETQYF. The CDR3 bases are TGTGCCAGCAGCCGGCCGGGACAGGGGATCGGAGAGACCCAGTACTTC.

The rearrangement links TRBV11-3 to TRBJ2-5; D gene uncertain. V was clipped by 3 bases and J by 2 bases, with 16 bases between them. CDR1 and CDR2 (germline): SGHNT, YENEEA. This CDR3 is built from 16 residues. The CDR3 nucleotides read TGTGCCAGCAGCTTGTGGCTCCCCCAAAAACAAGAGACCCAGTACTTC. It is translated as CASSLWLPQKQETQYF.

This chain uses TRBV11-2 with TRBJ1-1; 11 bases line up with TRBD1. Germline V gives CDR1 SGHAT, CDR2 FQNNGV. This CDR3 contains 17 residues. With V trimmed by 5 bases and J by 2 bases, 10 bases remained unmatched. CDR3 sequence reads: CASSTKPGQGGNTEAFF. The CDR3 DNA reads TGTGCCAGCAGCACCAAACCGGGACAGGGGGGAAACACTGAAGCTTTCTTT.

Concerning this clone: Only one base separates this from a far larger clonotype, so it likely reflects a read error. J is TRBJ2-7 and V is TRBV28; tentative D call: TRBD2 (6 bases). CDR3 length: 13 amino acids. Per the germline V gene, CDR1 is MDHEN and CDR2 is SYDVKM. Between the trimmed V and J ends, which lost 4 bases and 12 bases, there was a span of 19 bases. The CDR3 is CASSSFPRDGGYF. CDR3 DNA: TGTGCCAGCAGTTCTTTCCCCCGGGACGGGGGGTACTTC.

This clone was detected a few times. The gene calls are TRBV7-9 and TRBJ2-1; TRBD2 matches 7 bases. CDR1 is SEHNR and CDR2 is FQNEAQ in the germline V gene (reference sequence). The CDR3 consists of 15 residues. With V trimmed by 11 bases and J by 0 bases, 10 bases remained unmatched. The CDR3 loop is CAAETGDYSYNEQFF. As DNA, the CDR3 is TGTGCCGCTGAAACTGGGGACTACTCCTACAATGAGCAGTTCTTC.

This clone came up a few times. This rearrangement joins TRBV11-2 to TRBJ2-7; D may be TRBD1 (5 bases). The CDR3 is 16 amino acids. Trimming pared 1 base from V and 4 bases from J, leaving 17 bases between. Germline assignment: CDR1 SGHAT and CDR2 FQNNGV. The CDR3 loop is CASSLVGGWGAYEQYF. The DNA of the CDR3 is TGTGCCAGCAGCTTAGTCGGCGGTTGGGGCGCTTACGAGCAGTACTTC.

The chain employs TRBV6-8 and TRBJ1-5, with TRBD1 as a possible D gene (6 bases). Trimming took 5 bases from V and 2 from J, leaving 13 bases between them. The germline gives CDR1 MNHGY, CDR2 SAAAGT. This CDR3 has 15 amino acids. CDR3 amino acids: CASSKTGWGNQPQHF. CDR3 nucleotides: TGTGCCAGCAGTAAAACAGGGTGGGGCAATCAGCCCCAGCATTTT.

This clone was picked up a small number of times. J is TRBJ2-2 and V is TRBV27; D gene uncertain. Germline-derived CDR1 and CDR2 are MNHEY and SMNVEV (reference sequence). V was cut by 3 bases and J by 3 bases, with 2 bases left in between. The CDR3 contains 12 residues. The DNA of the CDR3 is TGTGCCAGCAGTTTGGACACCGGGGAGCTGTTTTTT. Its protein is CASSLDTGELFF.

The chain couples TRBV5-4 to TRBJ1-2; D not certain. The CDR3 runs 12 residues. Trimming removed 2 bases at V and 10 bases at J, with 12 bases between. Germline CDR1 and CDR2: SGHNT and YYREEE (reference sequence). DNA for the CDR3: TGTGCCAGCAGCTTCCCGACATTAGACTACACCTTC. Translation gives CASSFPTLDYTF.

The rearrangement joins TRBV19 to TRBJ2-5; 9 positions agree with TRBD1. Judging by the DNA end, TRBJ2-7 fits better; the J call may be wrong. Germline assignment: CDR1 LNHDA and CDR2 SQIVND (reference sequence). The CDR3 length is 15 residues. The CDR3 nucleotides read TGTGCCAGTAGTGGGCCCGGGACAGGGTTTGGCGAGCAGTACTTC. Translating gives CASSGPGTGFGEQYF.

This clone was counted a few times. CDR3 DNA: TGTGCCAGCTCACCATTCCTAGCGGGGAGTCCAGATACGCAGTATTTT. Its translation: CASSPFLAGSPDTQYF. This chain connects TRBV18 to TRBJ2-3; 9 positions match TRBD2. Germline V lookup: CDR1 KGHSH, CDR2 LQKENI. V gave up 2 bases and J gave up 4 bases; unmatched junction bases: 7. The CDR3 length is 16 residues.

This clone was recorded a few times. This CDR3 is CASSPQRQGCLEQYF. CDR3 bases: TGTGCCAGCAGCCCCCAAAGGCAGGGATGTCTCGAGCAGTACTTC. J is TRBJ2-7 and V is TRBV7-4; maybe TRBD1 (5 bases). The CDR3 runs 15 residues. Trimming removed 5 bases at V and 6 bases at J, with 20 bases between. The germline V gene has CDR1 SGHVT and CDR2 SQSDAQ.

The chain has TRBV7-6 and TRBJ2-7; 8 nucleotides line up with TRBD2. The CDR3 has 12 residues. J lost 7 bases, V lost 5 bases, and 4 bases had no gene match. Germline assignment: CDR1 SGHVS and CDR2 FNYEAQ. The CDR3 loop is CASSPQREEQYF. The CDR3 DNA follows: TGTGCCAGCAGCCCGCAGCGGGAGGAGCAGTACTTC.

This clone is categorized as large. The rearrangement links TRBV7-9 to TRBJ1-1; 10 bases are shared with TRBD1. The CDR3 runs to 17 residues. The V segment lost 1 base and the J segment 3 bases; nucleotides outside the gene matches: 8. Germline V gene lookup returns CDR1 SEHNR and CDR2 FQNEAQ (reference sequence). Here the CDR3 reads CASSLVGTGVQYTEAFF. The CDR3 DNA reads as TGTGCCAGCAGCTTAGTTGGGACAGGGGTACAATACACTGAAGCTTTCTTT.

This clone was counted a few times. This chain connects TRBV19 to TRBJ2-4; the D gene is possibly TRBD2 (5 bases). Germline V gives CDR1 LNHDA, CDR2 SQIVND (reference sequence). CDR3 size: 14 residues. V lost 3 bases, J lost 3 bases, and 9 bases lay in between. The CDR3 DNA follows: TGTGCCAGTAGTATCGGGGTTGGCAAAAACATTCAGTACTTC. Its protein product is CASSIGVGKNIQYF. Looking up the rest from reference TRBV19 and TRBJ2-4 gives the full variable domain: DGGITQSPKYLFRKEGQNVTLSCEQNLNHDAMYWYRQDPGQGLRLIYYSQIVNDFQKGDIAEGYSVSREKKESFPLTVTSAQKNPTAFYLCASSIGVGKNIQYFGAGTRLSVL.

This clone has a handful of counts. This chain uses TRBV4-3 with TRBJ2-2; D possibly corresponds to TRBD1 (6 bases). V was pared by 4 bases and J by 5 bases, with 23 bases between. Germline values: CDR1 LGHNA, CDR2 YSLEER. CDR3 length: 18 residues. CDR3 sequence: CASSLASTGFFRTGELFF. CDR3 in DNA: TGCGCCAGCAGCCTCGCGTCGACAGGTTTTTTCCGAACCGGGGAGCTGTTTTTT.

This chain links TRBV7-3 with TRBJ1-3; 10 bases are shared with TRBD1. CDR3 size: 16 residues. The germline V gene has CDR1 SGHTA and CDR2 FQGTGA. J gave up 4 bases and V 1 base, and 4 bases lay outside the gene matches. The CDR3 coding sequence is TGTGCCAGCAGCTTAAGGGACAGGGGATACGGAAACACCATATATTTT. Its protein is CASSLRDRGYGNTIYF.

This clone has more than one count but fewer than ten. The rearrangement uses TRBV15 and TRBJ2-1; weak D call: TRBD2 (5 bases). V was cut by 8 bases and J by 7 bases, with 21 bases left in between. The germline CDR1 and CDR2 sequences are LNHNV and YYDKDF (reference sequence). This CDR3 is built from 15 residues. The chain's CDR3 is CATGLLAPLRNEQFF. The CDR3 nucleotides read TGTGCCACCGGACTCCTAGCCCCTTTAAGGAATGAGCAGTTCTTC.

The chain couples TRBV7-2 to TRBJ2-3; the D call may be TRBD1 or TRBD2 (5 bases each). The CDR3 has 16 residues. Trimming stripped 3 bases from V and 0 bases from J, with 13 bases between. Germline lookup yields CDR1 SGHTA and CDR2 FQGNSA. The CDR3 is CASSFSVGVSTDTQYF. The CDR3, as DNA: TGTGCCAGCAGCTTTTCCGTGGGGGTGAGCACAGATACGCAGTATTTT.

This clone was seen a handful of times. This rearrangement joins TRBV7-6 to TRBJ2-7, with 9 bases lining up with TRBD1. The CDR3 has 15 residues. Trimming removed 6 bases from V and 3 bases from J; junction bases left unmatched: 9. CDR1 and CDR2 from the germline V gene are SGHVS and FNYEAQ. CDR3 loop: CASSFTGGGGYEQYF. For the CDR3, the DNA is TGTGCCAGCAGTTTTACAGGGGGCGGGGGCTACGAGCAGTACTTC.

The gene calls are TRBV6-1 and TRBJ1-6; D might be TRBD1 (5 bases). Between the trimmed V and J ends, which lost 6 bases and 8 bases, there was a span of 11 bases. CDR1 MNHNS and CDR2 SASEGT come from the germline V gene. This CDR3 comprises 13 residues. The CDR3 DNA is TGTGCCAGCAGCAATGAGGGGTATTCACCCCTCCACTTT. Its translation: CASSNEGYSPLHF.

This clone was recorded a few times. The chain recombines TRBV10-3 with TRBJ1-5, with a possible D match to TRBD1 (6 bases). The germline V gene encodes CDR1 ENHRY and CDR2 SYGVKD. The CDR3 is made up of 14 amino acids. Trimming took 7 bases from V and 4 from J, leaving 14 bases between them. The CDR3: CAINRQGRNQPQHF. DNA for the CDR3: TGTGCCATCAATCGCCAGGGGAGGAATCAGCCCCAGCATTTT.

The V and J genes are TRBV25-1 and TRBJ2-7; the match to TRBD1 covers 8 bases. CDR3 length: 15 residues. Germline-derived CDR1 and CDR2 are MGHDK and SYGVNS. Losses at the gene ends were 6 bases for V and 1 base for J; bases not matched to a gene: 8. The CDR3 DNA is TGTGCCAGCAGCCCAGGACAGGGAGGATCCTACGAGCAGTACTTC. Amino acids: CASSPGQGGSYEQYF.

J is TRBJ1-5 and V is TRBV19; D gene unclear. Germline CDR1 and CDR2: LNHDA and SQIVND (reference sequence). Deletions cut 5 bases from V and 0 bases from J, with 11 bases between. CDR3 size: 15 residues. CDR3 in DNA: TGTGCCAGTAGTGAGGTAGGTCATAGCAATCAGCCCCAGCATTTT. It encodes CASSEVGHSNQPQHF.

V and J are TRBV5-1 and TRBJ1-2; no firm D call. Trimming took off 4 bases at V and 4 bases at J, with 17 bases between the two ends. The CDR3 totals 15 residues. The germline CDR1 and CDR2 sequences are SGHRS and YFSETQ. CDR3: CASSLWWLRGYGYTF. Written as DNA, the CDR3 is TGCGCCAGCAGCCTCTGGTGGCTCCGGGGCTATGGCTACACCTTC.

V gene TRBV29-1 combines with J gene TRBJ1-2, with 7 nucleotides matching TRBD1. Germline assignment: CDR1 SQVTM and CDR2 ANQGSEA. This CDR3 is built from 12 residues. The CDR3 sequence: CGVGTDNYGYTF. In DNA, the CDR3 is TGCGGAGTGGGGACAGATAACTATGGCTACACCTTC.

In this sample, this clone turned up a few times. The genes are TRBV27 and TRBJ2-3; 9 bases agree with TRBD2. This CDR3 contains 15 residues. V shed 3 bases and J 4 bases; nucleotides not matched to a gene: 5. Germline CDR1 and CDR2: MNHEY and SMNVEV (reference sequence). The CDR3 sequence is CASSFLAGVSDTQYF. The CDR3 region has the DNA TGTGCCAGCAGTTTCTTAGCGGGGGTCTCAGATACGCAGTATTTT.

This clone was counted a few times. The chain combines TRBV4-3 with TRBJ2-7; D call uncertain. This CDR3 spans 15 amino acids. V was trimmed by 0 bases and J by 0 bases, leaving 9 bases between them. Germline V CDR1 and CDR2: LGHNA, YSLEER. The CDR3 region has the DNA TGCGCCAGCAGCCAAGATGGGTCCAGCTCCTACGAGCAGTACTTC. Amino acid sequence: CASSQDGSSSYEQYF.

The sample holds a few counts of this clone. The V and J genes are TRBV15 and TRBJ2-7, with TRBD2 matching 12 bases. Germline V gene data show CDR1 as LNHNV and CDR2 as YYDKDF (reference sequence). V dropped 5 bases and J dropped 3; count of bases not matched to a gene: 5. This CDR3 region has 15 residues. The CDR3 protein is CATSFGLAGYYEQYF. CDR3 DNA sequence: TGTGCCACCAGCTTCGGACTAGCGGGGTACTACGAGCAGTACTTC.